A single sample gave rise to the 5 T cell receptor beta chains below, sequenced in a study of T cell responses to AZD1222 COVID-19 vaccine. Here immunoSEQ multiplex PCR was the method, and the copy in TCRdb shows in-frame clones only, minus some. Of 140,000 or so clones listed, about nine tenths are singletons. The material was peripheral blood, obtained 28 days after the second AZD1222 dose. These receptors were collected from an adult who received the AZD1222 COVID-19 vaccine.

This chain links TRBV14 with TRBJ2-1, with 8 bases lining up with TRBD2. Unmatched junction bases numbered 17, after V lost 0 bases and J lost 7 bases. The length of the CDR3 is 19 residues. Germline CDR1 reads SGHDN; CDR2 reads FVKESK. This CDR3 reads CASSQEWNSGATRRNEQFF. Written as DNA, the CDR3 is TGTGCCAGCAGCCAAGAGTGGAATAGCGGGGCGACTCGGCGTAATGAGCAGTTCTTC.

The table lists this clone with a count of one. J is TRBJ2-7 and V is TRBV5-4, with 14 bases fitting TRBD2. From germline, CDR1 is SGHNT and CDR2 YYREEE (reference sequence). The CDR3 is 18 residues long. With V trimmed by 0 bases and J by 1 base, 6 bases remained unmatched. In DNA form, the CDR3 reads TGTGCCAGCAGCTTGGATCTGGGACTAGCGGGGGTATCCTACGAGCAGTACTTC. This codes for CASSLDLGLAGVSYEQYF.

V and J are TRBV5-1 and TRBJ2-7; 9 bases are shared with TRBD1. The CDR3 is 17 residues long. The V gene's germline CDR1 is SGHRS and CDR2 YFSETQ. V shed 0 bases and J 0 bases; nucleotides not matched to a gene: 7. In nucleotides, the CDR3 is TGCGCCAGCAGCTTGGCTGGGACAGGGCCCCTCTCCTACGAGCAGTACTTC. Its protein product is CASSLAGTGPLSYEQYF. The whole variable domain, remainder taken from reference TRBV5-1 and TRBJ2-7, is KAGVTQTPRYLIKTRGQQVTLSCSPISGHRSVSWYQQTPGQGLQFLFEYFSETQRNKGNFPGRFSGRQFSNSRSEMNVSTLELGDSALYLCASSLAGTGPLSYEQYFGPGTRLTVT.

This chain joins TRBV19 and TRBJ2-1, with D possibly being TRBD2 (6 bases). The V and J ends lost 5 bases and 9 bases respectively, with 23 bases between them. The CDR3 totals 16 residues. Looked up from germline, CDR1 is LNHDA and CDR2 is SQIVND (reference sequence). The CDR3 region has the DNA TGTGCCAGTAGTTCGGGAGCGGGCGCCCGGTTGTCTGAGCAGTTCTTC. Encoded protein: CASSSGAGARLSEQFF.

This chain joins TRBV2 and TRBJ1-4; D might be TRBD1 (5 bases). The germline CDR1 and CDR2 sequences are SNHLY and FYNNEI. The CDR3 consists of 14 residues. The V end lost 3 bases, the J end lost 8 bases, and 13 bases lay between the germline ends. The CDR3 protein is CASSDLQGVEKLFF. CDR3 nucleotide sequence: TGTGCCAGCAGTGATCTCCAGGGTGTGGAAAAACTGTTTTTT. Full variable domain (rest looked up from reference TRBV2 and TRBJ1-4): EPEVTQTPSHQVTQMGQEVILRCVPISNHLYFYWYRQILGQKVEFLVSFYNNEISEKSEIFDDQFSVERPDGSNFTLKIRSTKLEDSAMYFCASSDLQGVEKLFFGSGTQLSVL.